The clone carrying this T cell receptor (beta chain) was found a few times. Its matching antigen is unknown. This CDR3 is 13 amino acids long. Germline CDR1 is MNHEY and CDR2 is SVGEGT. V was cut by 6 bases and J by 5 bases, with 10 bases left in between. These data belong to a study of blood T cells in healthy people across ages. Findings and caveats of the study: Long-lived donors had more naive CD4+ cells and higher diversity than aged donors.

Primers used in a second PCR of about 6 to 11 cycles were a sample-barcoded 5' primer and a J-beta primer mix. Each cDNA molecule received a tag from a template-switch adaptor that had 12 random nucleotides. TCRdb called the 5' RACE reads again in MiXCR, with one record for every CDR3 protein. The repertoire has fewer than 700,000 distinct CDR3 sequences, 40% to 50% of them found once; the top ten carry around 30%. Individuals who donated were healthy Caucasians from Russia aged roughly 6 to 90. Donors each provided about 10 milliliters of peripheral blood. Input material: blood. The receptor's source is a man at least 80 years old in good health. V is TRBV6-2 or TRBV6-3 and J is TRBJ1-4, with unresolved D. CDR3 sequence: CASSFDRNEKLFF. For the CDR3, the DNA is TGTGCCAGCAGCTTCGATAGGAATGAAAAACTGTTTTTT.